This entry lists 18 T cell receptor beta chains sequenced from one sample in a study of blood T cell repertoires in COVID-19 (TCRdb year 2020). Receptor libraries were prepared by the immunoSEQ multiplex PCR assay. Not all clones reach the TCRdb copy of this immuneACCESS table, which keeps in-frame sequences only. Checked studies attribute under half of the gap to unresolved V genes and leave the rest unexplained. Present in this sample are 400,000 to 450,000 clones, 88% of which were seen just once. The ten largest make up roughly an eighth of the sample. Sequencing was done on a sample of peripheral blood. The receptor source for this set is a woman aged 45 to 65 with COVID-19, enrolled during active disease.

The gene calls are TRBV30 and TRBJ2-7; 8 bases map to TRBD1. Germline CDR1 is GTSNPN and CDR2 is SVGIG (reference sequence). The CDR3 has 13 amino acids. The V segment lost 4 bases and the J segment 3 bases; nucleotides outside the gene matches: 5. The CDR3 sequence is CAWTPGTGYEQYF. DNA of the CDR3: TGTGCCTGGACTCCCGGGACAGGCTACGAGCAGTACTTC.

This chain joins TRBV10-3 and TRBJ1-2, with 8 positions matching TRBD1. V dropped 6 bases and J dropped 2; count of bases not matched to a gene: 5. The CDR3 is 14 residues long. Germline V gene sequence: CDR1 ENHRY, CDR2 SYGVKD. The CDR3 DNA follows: TGTGCCATCAGCCCGACAGGGGCGAACTATGGCTACACCTTC. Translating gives CAISPTGANYGYTF.

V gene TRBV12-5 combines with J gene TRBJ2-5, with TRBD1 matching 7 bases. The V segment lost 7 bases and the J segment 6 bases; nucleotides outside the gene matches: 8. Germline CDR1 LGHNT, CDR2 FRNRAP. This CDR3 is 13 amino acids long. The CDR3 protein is CASAPDREKTQYF. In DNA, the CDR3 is TGTGCTAGTGCCCCCGACAGGGAAAAGACCCAGTACTTC.

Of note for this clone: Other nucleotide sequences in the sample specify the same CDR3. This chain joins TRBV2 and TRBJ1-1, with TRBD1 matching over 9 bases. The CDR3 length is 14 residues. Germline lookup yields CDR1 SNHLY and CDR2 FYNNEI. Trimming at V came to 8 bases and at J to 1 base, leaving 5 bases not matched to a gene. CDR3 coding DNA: TGTGCCAGCTCCCTGACAGGGGGGAACACTGAAGCTTTCTTT. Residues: CASSLTGGNTEAFF.

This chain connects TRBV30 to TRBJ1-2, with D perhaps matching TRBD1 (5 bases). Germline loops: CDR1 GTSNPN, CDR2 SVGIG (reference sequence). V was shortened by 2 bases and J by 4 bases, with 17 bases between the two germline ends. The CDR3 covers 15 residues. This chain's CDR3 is CAWSTGLLLGYGYTF. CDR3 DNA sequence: TGTGCCTGGAGTACGGGACTCCTATTAGGCTATGGCTACACCTTC.

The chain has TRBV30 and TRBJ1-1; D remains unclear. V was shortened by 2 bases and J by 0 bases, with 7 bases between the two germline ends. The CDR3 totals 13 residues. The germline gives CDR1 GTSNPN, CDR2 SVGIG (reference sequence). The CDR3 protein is CAWSTEMNTEAFF. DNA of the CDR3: TGTGCCTGGAGTACAGAGATGAACACTGAAGCTTTCTTT.

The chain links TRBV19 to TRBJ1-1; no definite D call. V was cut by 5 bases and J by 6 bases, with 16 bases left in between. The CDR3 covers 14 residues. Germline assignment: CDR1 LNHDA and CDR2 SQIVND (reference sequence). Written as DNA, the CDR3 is TGTGCCAGTAGTCCCCGATCGTTGGCCGCTGAAGCTTTCTTT. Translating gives CASSPRSLAAEAFF. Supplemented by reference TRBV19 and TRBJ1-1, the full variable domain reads DGGITQSPKYLFRKEGQNVTLSCEQNLNHDAMYWYRQDPGQGLRLIYYSQIVNDFQKGDIAEGYSVSREKKESFPLTVTSAQKNPTAFYLCASSPRSLAAEAFFGQGTRLTVV.

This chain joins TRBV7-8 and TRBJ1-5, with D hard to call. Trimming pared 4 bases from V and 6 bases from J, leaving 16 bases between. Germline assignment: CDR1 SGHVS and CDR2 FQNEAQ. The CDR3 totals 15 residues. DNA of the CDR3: TGTGCCAGCAGCTCCTTACTTGAATCGGGTCAGCCCCAGCATTTT. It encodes CASSSLLESGQPQHF.

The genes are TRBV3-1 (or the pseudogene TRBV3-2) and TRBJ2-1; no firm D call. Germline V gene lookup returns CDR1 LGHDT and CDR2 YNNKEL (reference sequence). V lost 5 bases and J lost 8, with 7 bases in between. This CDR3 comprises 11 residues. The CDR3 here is CASSVRDEQFF. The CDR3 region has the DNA TGTGCCAGCAGCGTTAGAGATGAGCAGTTCTTC.

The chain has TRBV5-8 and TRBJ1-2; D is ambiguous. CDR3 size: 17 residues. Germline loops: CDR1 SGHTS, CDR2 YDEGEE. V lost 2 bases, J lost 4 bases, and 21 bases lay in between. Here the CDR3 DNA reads TGTGCCAGCAGCTTATCAAGTGGCGGGGTATCTTTCTATGGCTACACCTTC. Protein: CASSLSSGGVSFYGYTF.

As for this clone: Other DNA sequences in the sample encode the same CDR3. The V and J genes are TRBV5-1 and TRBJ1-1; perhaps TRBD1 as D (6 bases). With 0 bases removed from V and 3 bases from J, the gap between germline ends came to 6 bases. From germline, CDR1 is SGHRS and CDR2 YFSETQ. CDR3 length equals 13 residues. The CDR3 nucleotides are TGCGCCAGCAGCTTGGCAGGGGACACTGAAGCTTTCTTT. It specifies CASSLAGDTEAFF.

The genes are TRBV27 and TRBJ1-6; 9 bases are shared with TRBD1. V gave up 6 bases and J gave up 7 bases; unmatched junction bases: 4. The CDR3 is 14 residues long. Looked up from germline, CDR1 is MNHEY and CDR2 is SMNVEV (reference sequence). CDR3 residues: CASSPGQGNSPLHF. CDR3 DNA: TGTGCCAGCAGCCCCGGACAGGGGAATTCACCCCTCCACTTT.

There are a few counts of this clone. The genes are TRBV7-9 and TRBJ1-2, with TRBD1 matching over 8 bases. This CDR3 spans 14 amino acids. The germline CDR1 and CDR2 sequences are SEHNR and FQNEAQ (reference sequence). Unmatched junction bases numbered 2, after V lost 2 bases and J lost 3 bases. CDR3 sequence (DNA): TGTGCCAGCAGCTTACCGGGACAGGACTATGGCTACACCTTC. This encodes CASSLPGQDYGYTF.

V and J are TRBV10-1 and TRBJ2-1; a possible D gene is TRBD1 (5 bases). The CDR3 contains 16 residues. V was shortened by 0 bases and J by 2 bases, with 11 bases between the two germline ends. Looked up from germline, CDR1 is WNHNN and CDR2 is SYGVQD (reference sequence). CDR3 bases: TGCGCCAGCAGTGAGTCCGCAGGGCTAGCCTACAATGAGCAGTTCTTC. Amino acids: CASSESAGLAYNEQFF.

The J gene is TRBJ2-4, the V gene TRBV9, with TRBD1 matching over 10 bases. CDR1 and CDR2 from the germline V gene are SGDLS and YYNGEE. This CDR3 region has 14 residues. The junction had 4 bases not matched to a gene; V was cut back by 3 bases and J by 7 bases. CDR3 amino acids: CASSGPGQGNIQYF. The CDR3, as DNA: TGTGCCAGCAGCGGCCCGGGACAGGGGAACATTCAGTACTTC.

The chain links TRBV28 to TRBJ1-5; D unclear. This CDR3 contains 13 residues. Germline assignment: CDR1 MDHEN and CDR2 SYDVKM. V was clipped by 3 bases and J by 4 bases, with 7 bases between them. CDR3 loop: CASSFEENQPQHF. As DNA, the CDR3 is TGTGCCAGCAGTTTCGAGGAGAATCAGCCCCAGCATTTT.

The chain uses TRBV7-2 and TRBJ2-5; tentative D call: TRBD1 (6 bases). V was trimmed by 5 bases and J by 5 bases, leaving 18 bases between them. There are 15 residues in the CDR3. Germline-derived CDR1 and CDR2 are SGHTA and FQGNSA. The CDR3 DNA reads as TGTGCCAGCAGCGTGGAGACAGGACTGTTTGAGACCCAGTACTTC. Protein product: CASSVETGLFETQYF.

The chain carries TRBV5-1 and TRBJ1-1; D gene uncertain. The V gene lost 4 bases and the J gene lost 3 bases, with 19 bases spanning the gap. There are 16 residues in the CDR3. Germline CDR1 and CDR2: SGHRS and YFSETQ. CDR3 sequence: CASSRRLAALDTEAFF. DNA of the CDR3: TGCGCCAGCAGCCGCCGGCTCGCGGCATTAGACACTGAAGCTTTCTTT. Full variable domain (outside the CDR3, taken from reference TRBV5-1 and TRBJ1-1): KAGVTQTPRYLIKTRGQQVTLSCSPISGHRSVSWYQQTPGQGLQFLFEYFSETQRNKGNFPGRFSGRQFSNSRSEMNVSTLELGDSALYLCASSRRLAALDTEAFFGQGTRLTVV.